These 31 T cell receptor beta chains were sequenced from one sample in a study of CD8 T cells in Susac syndrome (dated by TCRdb to the late 2010s). The method was the immunoSEQ multiplex PCR assay. RNA was extracted using the RNeasy kit, and roughly 0.5 to 1 microgram was reverse transcribed with random hexamers. The raw public data were reprocessed by TCRdb itself: fastp quality trimming at Q25, MiXCR clonotype calling, in-frame beta chains only. CDR3 protein duplicates are merged, each entry listing the most common genes and DNA. Present in this sample are more than 70,000 distinct CDR3 sequences, over 80% of which were seen just once. 0.25% to 0.4% of the sample is taken by the ten largest. Sequences were obtained from CD8+ T cells from PBMCs. Source of these receptors: a human donor in good health.

J is TRBJ2-3 and V is TRBV4-1, with a weak D call TRBD2 (5 bases). Germline V gene data show CDR1 as MGHRA and CDR2 as YSYEKL. Deletions cut 1 base from V and 0 bases from J, with 11 bases between. This CDR3 has 16 residues. The CDR3 DNA is TGCGCCAGCAGCCAAGTAAGCGGCCATAGCACAGATACGCAGTATTTT. Its translation: CASSQVSGHSTDTQYF.

The chain joins TRBV9 to TRBJ1-5; D might be TRBD1 (5 bases). The V end lost 0 bases, the J end lost 0 bases, and 7 bases lay between the germline ends. The CDR3 length is 15 residues. The germline V gene encodes CDR1 SGDLS and CDR2 YYNGEE. CDR3 nucleotide sequence: TGTGCCAGCAGCGTAGGGGACGGTAGCAATCAGCCCCAGCATTTT. Its translation: CASSVGDGSNQPQHF.

The V call is TRBV29-1, the J call TRBJ1-1; D is perhaps TRBD1 (5 bases). V was trimmed by 3 bases and J by 9 bases, leaving 11 bases between them. The CDR3 sequence is 11 residues long. CDR1 is SQVTM and CDR2 is ANQGSEA in the germline V gene. CDR3 sequence reads: CSVDFQGKAFF. CDR3 DNA: TGCAGCGTTGATTTCCAGGGAAAAGCTTTCTTT.

CDR3 sequence: CASTLGNEQYF. Written as DNA, the CDR3 is TGTGCCAGCACCCTGGGCAACGAGCAGTACTTC. The gene calls are TRBV6-1 and TRBJ2-7, with unresolved D. The CDR3 totals 11 residues. Looked up from germline, CDR1 is MNHNS and CDR2 is SASEGT. The V end lost 7 bases, the J end lost 5 bases, and 9 bases lay between the germline ends.

The V gene is TRBV7-6, the J gene TRBJ1-2; D may be TRBD1 (5 bases). V was trimmed by 5 bases and J by 7 bases, leaving 14 bases between them. Per the germline V gene, CDR1 is SGHVS and CDR2 is FNYEAQ. The CDR3 covers 13 residues. This CDR3 reads CASSRTVGGGYTF. CDR3 bases: TGTGCCAGCAGCCGGACGGTGGGGGGTGGCTACACCTTC.

The V and J genes are TRBV5-6 and TRBJ2-4; TRBD1 agrees at 8 bases. This CDR3 is 17 amino acids long. With 0 bases clipped from V and 5 bases from J, the junction kept 10 bases outside the gene matches. Germline-derived CDR1 and CDR2 are SGHDT and YYEEEE. The CDR3 DNA reads as TGTGCCAGCAGCTTGGTATGGGCAGGGGGCTCTGAAAACATTCAGTACTTC. Translation: CASSLVWAGGSENIQYF.

The chain links TRBV3-1 to TRBJ1-2, with D hard to call. This CDR3 region has 15 residues. V was cut by 2 bases and J by 4 bases, with 14 bases left in between. The germline V gene has CDR1 LGHDT and CDR2 YNNKEL (reference sequence). CDR3 sequence reads: CASSQRGEHLYGYTF. Written as DNA, the CDR3 is TGTGCCAGCAGCCAAAGAGGCGAACACCTCTATGGCTACACCTTC. Filled out from reference TRBV3-1 and TRBJ1-2, the complete variable domain reads DTAVSQTPKYLVTQMGNDKSIKCEQNLGHDTMYWYKQDSKKFLKIMFSYNNKELIINETVPNRFSPKSPDKAHLNLHINSLELGDSAVYFCASSQRGEHLYGYTFGSGTRLTVV.

CDR3 protein: CASSIRNMNTEAFF. The CDR3 region has the DNA TGTGCCAGTAGTATTCGGAACATGAACACTGAAGCTTTCTTT. The genes are TRBV19 and TRBJ1-1; D uncertain. The length of the CDR3 is 14 residues. Trimming removed 3 bases from V and 0 bases from J, with 8 bases in between. Germline assignment: CDR1 LNHDA and CDR2 SQIVND (reference sequence).

The chain is built from TRBV7-6 and TRBJ2-3; D unresolved. The germline gives CDR1 SGHVS, CDR2 FNYEAQ. The CDR3 spans 16 residues. V lost 5 bases and J lost 0, with 15 bases in between. In DNA, the CDR3 is TGTGCCAGCAGCCCGACCGCCCCTTTCAGCACAGATACGCAGTATTTT. Its translation: CASSPTAPFSTDTQYF. Full variable domain (remainder filled in from reference TRBV7-6 and TRBJ2-3): GAGVSQSPRYKVTKRGQDVALRCDPISGHVSLYWYRQALGQGPEFLTYFNYEAQQDKSGLPNDRFSAERPEGSISTLTIQRTEQRDSAMYRCASSPTAPFSTDTQYFGPGTRLTVL.

In its sample, this clonotype was seen a few times. The chain carries TRBV19 and TRBJ2-7; D is unresolved. The V gene's germline CDR1 is LNHDA and CDR2 SQIVND (reference sequence). V lost 5 bases, J lost 3 bases, and 11 bases lay in between. This CDR3 comprises 13 residues. Written as DNA, the CDR3 is TGTGCCAGTAGTCCCGGCTTAAACTACGAGCAGTACTTC. Protein sequence: CASSPGLNYEQYF.

The J gene is TRBJ2-2, the V gene TRBV27, with 11 positions matching TRBD2. J lost 6 bases, V lost 5 bases, and 8 bases had no gene match. CDR1 is MNHEY and CDR2 is SMNVEV in the germline V gene (reference sequence). The CDR3 has 16 amino acids. The CDR3 spells CASSAATSGGPGELFF. The CDR3 DNA sequence: TGTGCCAGCAGTGCCGCCACTAGCGGGGGTCCCGGGGAGCTGTTTTTT.

V usage is TRBV5-6 and J usage is TRBJ1-2; 9 positions match TRBD1. V shed 0 bases, J shed 6 bases, and the junction held 3 bases outside the gene matches. Germline V gene data show CDR1 as SGHDT and CDR2 as YYEEEE. The CDR3 length is 14 residues. CDR3 in amino acids: CASSLVGQGNGYTF. CDR3 nucleotide sequence: TGTGCCAGCAGCTTGGTGGGACAGGGAAATGGCTACACCTTC.

This clonotype is a singleton in its sample. The chain is built from TRBV24-1 and TRBJ2-3, with a possible D match to TRBD1 (6 bases). This CDR3 spans 13 amino acids. Trimming took 5 bases from V and 6 from J, leaving 11 bases between them. Germline loops: CDR1 KGHDR, CDR2 SFDVKD. The CDR3 here is CATSALTGDTQYF. CDR3 nucleotide sequence: TGTGCCACCAGTGCACTTACAGGGGATACGCAGTATTTT.

This rearrangement joins TRBV5-6 to TRBJ1-1; D call uncertain. CDR1 is SGHDT and CDR2 is YYEEEE in the germline V gene. CDR3 length: 14 residues. V was clipped by 0 bases and J by 5 bases, with 11 bases between them. As DNA, the CDR3 is TGTGCCAGCAGCTTGGGAAGGGATGAGACTGAAGCTTTCTTT. This translates into CASSLGRDETEAFF.

This chain joins TRBV14 and TRBJ2-1, with D tentatively TRBD2 (5 bases). The CDR3 length is 16 residues. Looked up from germline, CDR1 is SGHDN and CDR2 is FVKESK. The germline V and J ends were trimmed by 0 bases and 0 bases, with 9 bases remaining between them. CDR3 loop: CASSQDEGPSYNEQFF. The DNA for the CDR3 is TGTGCCAGCAGCCAAGACGAGGGTCCCTCCTACAATGAGCAGTTCTTC.

V usage is TRBV7-3 and J usage is TRBJ2-3; D may be TRBD1 (5 bases). Germline V gives CDR1 SGHTA, CDR2 FQGTGA. Trimming shortened V by 4 bases and J by 4 bases, and 15 bases separated the two germline ends. The CDR3 has 15 residues. CDR3 nucleotides: TGTGCCAGCAGCTCTGGGCAGGGTGGCGCAGATACGCAGTATTTT. It codes for CASSSGQGGADTQYF.

The chain couples TRBV4-1 to TRBJ2-1, with D possibly matching TRBD1 (5 bases). The germline V and J ends were trimmed by 0 bases and 8 bases, with 14 bases remaining between them. The germline CDR1 and CDR2 sequences are MGHRA and YSYEKL. The CDR3 is 15 residues long. The CDR3 reads CASSQEGQGRDEQFF. The CDR3 nucleotides read TGCGCCAGCAGCCAAGAAGGGCAGGGTAGGGATGAGCAGTTCTTC.

J is TRBJ2-1 and V is TRBV6-6; D gene uncertain. V was clipped by 5 bases and J by 0 bases, with 11 bases between them. The CDR3 loop spans 15 amino acids. Germline CDR1 reads MNHNY; CDR2 reads SVGAGI (reference sequence). The CDR3 here is CASSEKPSSYNEQFF. Here the CDR3 DNA reads TGTGCCAGCAGTGAGAAGCCGAGCTCCTACAATGAGCAGTTCTTC.

This chain links TRBV29-1 with TRBJ2-7; D not certain. V was clipped by 0 bases and J by 4 bases, with 7 bases between them. The V gene's germline CDR1 is SQVTM and CDR2 ANQGSEA. The CDR3 is 12 residues long. In DNA, the CDR3 is TGCAGCGTTGAAGATCAGTGGTACGAGCAGTACTTC. Amino acids: CSVEDQWYEQYF.

The rearrangement uses TRBV11-2 and TRBJ2-7, with D tentatively TRBD2 (5 bases). V lost 7 bases to trimming and J lost 6 bases, with 10 bases between them. CDR1 is SGHAT, CDR2 FQNNGV, per germline. CDR3 length equals 11 residues. CDR3 amino acids: CASTGLAEQYF. The DNA for the CDR3 is TGTGCCAGCACAGGCCTAGCCGAGCAGTACTTC.

J is TRBJ2-2 and V is TRBV28; D is perhaps TRBD1 (5 bases). This CDR3 comprises 13 residues. V was cut by 6 bases and J by 6 bases, with 11 bases left in between. Germline V gene sequence: CDR1 MDHEN, CDR2 SYDVKM. The CDR3 DNA reads TGTGCCAGCAGCCCGATAGGGGCCGGGGAGCTGTTTTTT. Residues: CASSPIGAGELFF.

The chain recombines TRBV6-2 or TRBV6-3 with TRBJ1-5, with 10 bases fitting TRBD1. Germline values: CDR1 MNHEY, CDR2 SVGEGT. The CDR3 covers 14 residues. V was clipped by 8 bases and J by 4 bases; unmatched bases: 5. The CDR3 protein is CASFSGQGNQPQHF. The DNA for the CDR3 is TGTGCCAGCTTTTCGGGACAGGGGAATCAGCCCCAGCATTTT.

This clonotype showed up just once. The chain links TRBV29-1 to TRBJ1-1, with a possible D match to TRBD1 (6 bases). Germline V gene lookup returns CDR1 SQVTM and CDR2 ANQGSEA. Trimming removed 6 bases at V and 3 bases at J, with 17 bases between. The CDR3 spans 14 residues. The CDR3: CSVQDSRGHTEAFF. CDR3 bases: TGCAGCGTGCAGGACAGTCGGGGACACACTGAAGCTTTCTTT. The full variable domain, with the rest looked up from reference TRBV29-1 and TRBJ1-1, is SAVISQKPSRDICQRGTSLTIQCQVDSQVTMMFWYRQQPGQSLTLIATANQGSEATYESGFVIDKFPISRPNLTFSTLTVSNMSPEDSSIYLCSVQDSRGHTEAFFGQGTRLTVV.

The rearrangement links TRBV27 to TRBJ2-7; TRBD2 matches 8 bases. The germline CDR1 and CDR2 sequences are MNHEY and SMNVEV (reference sequence). The CDR3 extends over 17 amino acids. J lost 2 bases, V lost 1 base, and 10 bases had no gene match. This CDR3 is CASSLFSGGARPYEQYF. The CDR3 nucleotides are TGTGCCAGCAGTTTATTTTCGGGGGGGGCCCGTCCCTACGAGCAGTACTTC.

The V call is TRBV5-4, the J call TRBJ2-7; either TRBD1 or TRBD2 may fit D (5 bases each). With 4 bases removed from V and 0 bases from J, the gap between germline ends came to 14 bases. Germline V CDR1 and CDR2: SGHNT, YYREEE (reference sequence). The CDR3 is made up of 15 amino acids. CDR3 region: CASSPSRDGSYEQYF. CDR3 bases: TGTGCCAGCAGCCCATCCCGGGACGGCTCCTACGAGCAGTACTTC.

The chain recombines TRBV27 with TRBJ2-1, with 8 bases identical to TRBD2. V was pared by 5 bases and J by 0 bases, with 6 bases of the junction left unmatched. This CDR3 contains 16 residues. The germline V gene encodes CDR1 MNHEY and CDR2 SMNVEV (reference sequence). The CDR3 reads CASSELAGFSYNEQFF. For the CDR3, the DNA is TGTGCCAGCAGTGAGTTAGCGGGGTTCTCCTACAATGAGCAGTTCTTC.

The chain uses TRBV29-1 and TRBJ1-2, with a weak D call TRBD1 (5 bases). The V and J ends lost 3 bases and 4 bases respectively, with 12 bases between them. This CDR3 is 13 amino acids long. The germline V gene has CDR1 SQVTM and CDR2 ANQGSEA. The CDR3 loop reads CSVERVGAYGYTF. Written as DNA, the CDR3 is TGCAGCGTTGAGCGGGTCGGGGCCTATGGCTACACCTTC.

The V gene is TRBV9, the J gene TRBJ2-1; TRBD1 aligns across 7 bases. CDR1 SGDLS and CDR2 YYNGEE come from the germline V gene. Trimming at V came to 4 bases and at J to 7 bases, leaving 2 bases not matched to a gene. The CDR3 runs to 12 residues. Written as DNA, the CDR3 is TGTGCCAGCAGCACGACAGGGAATGAGCAGTTCTTC. Amino acid sequence: CASSTTGNEQFF.

This clonotype came up once. The chain is built from TRBV11-2 and TRBJ2-4, with D possibly TRBD1 on 6 matching bases. The V end was cut by 5 bases, the J end by 10 bases, with 15 bases between. The CDR3 is 13 amino acids. Germline values: CDR1 SGHAT, CDR2 FQNNGV. The CDR3 sequence: CASSGGQTGIQYF. The CDR3 bases are TGTGCCAGCAGCGGAGGACAGACAGGAATTCAGTACTTC.

The chain joins TRBV2 to TRBJ2-5, with a tentative D call TRBD2 (5 bases). CDR1 is SNHLY, CDR2 FYNNEI, per germline. CDR3 length: 13 amino acids. Between the trimmed V and J ends, which lost 7 bases and 3 bases, there was a span of 12 bases. In DNA form, the CDR3 reads TGTGCCAGCAAGGGTAGCGAGGAAGAGACCCAGTACTTC. This translates into CASKGSEEETQYF. The variable domain in full, completed from reference TRBV2 and TRBJ2-5, reads EPEVTQTPSHQVTQMGQEVILRCVPISNHLYFYWYRQILGQKVEFLVSFYNNEISEKSEIFDDQFSVERPDGSNFTLKIRSTKLEDSAMYFCASKGSEEETQYFGPGTRLLVL.

This sequence joins TRBV2 and TRBJ1-2, with D possibly TRBD1 on 5 matching bases. The germline V gene encodes CDR1 SNHLY and CDR2 FYNNEI. This CDR3 spans 16 amino acids. The ends were cut back, 11 bases at V and 7 bases at J, with 29 bases in the middle. Written as DNA, the CDR3 is TGTGCCCGGGGCGGAGATTACCCTTTCAAACTAGTTGGCTACACCTTC. Translated: CARGGDYPFKLVGYTF.